This T cell receptor beta chain was observed in a study of beta chain features in type 1 diabetes. This clone was detected only a few times. Germline V lookup: CDR1 SGHAT, CDR2 FQNNGV. The length of the CDR3 is 16 residues. Trimming shortened V by 3 bases and J by 3 bases, and 18 bases separated the two germline ends. Sequenced material consisted of expressed TCRB transcripts (all of the isolated RNA was reverse transcribed). Generated by immunoSEQ multiplex PCR, the TCRdb table keeps only in-frame clones and is missing some. The sample consists of about 930,000 clones, around a sixth of them appearing once.

The source is a woman aged 18 to 35 in good health. This chain uses TRBV11-2 with TRBJ2-7; D perhaps matches TRBD2 (5 bases). The sample taken for sequencing was naive CD4+ T cells from blood. CDR3 protein: CASSLAGERVGYEQYF. CDR3 DNA: TGTGCCAGCAGCTTGGCAGGAGAGAGGGTGGGCTACGAGCAGTACTTC.